What follows are 9 T cell receptor beta chains derived from one specimen sequenced in a study of blood T cell repertoires in COVID-19. Data came from immunoSEQ multiplex PCR; TCRdb stores just in-frame clones and leaves some out. Here the sample spans under 500,000 clones, 85% to 90% being singletons. Sequencing was carried out using peripheral blood. The receptor source for this set is a woman in her twenties or thirties with acute or convalescent COVID-19.

The J gene is TRBJ1-5, the V gene TRBV29-1; TRBD1 matches at 7 bases. CDR1 is SQVTM and CDR2 is ANQGSEA in the germline V gene. The CDR3 is 13 residues long. V lost 6 bases, J lost 1 base, and 3 bases stayed unmatched. The CDR3 loop is CSVVTGSNQPQHF. DNA of the CDR3: TGCAGCGTCGTGACAGGGAGCAATCAGCCCCAGCATTTT.

The chain recombines TRBV5-1 with TRBJ2-1; D is possibly TRBD1 (5 bases). The CDR3 loop spans 13 amino acids. Germline lookup yields CDR1 SGHRS and CDR2 YFSETQ. V was cut by 4 bases and J by 7 bases, with 12 bases left in between. CDR3 loop: CASSGAPRNEQFF. CDR3 nucleotides: TGCGCCAGCAGCGGGGCCCCCCGGAATGAGCAGTTCTTC.

This clone was detected only a few times. The chain joins TRBV2 to TRBJ2-4; possible D gene TRBD2, 7 bases. Germline V gene data show CDR1 as SNHLY and CDR2 as FYNNEI. Trimming cost V 6 bases and J 3 bases, with 18 bases left between them. The CDR3 is 16 residues long. In nucleotides, the CDR3 is TGTGCCAGCAGGGCGGGGGCGAGGGAGGGCAAAAACATTCAGTACTTC. This codes for CASRAGAREGKNIQYF.

The V gene is TRBV28, the J gene TRBJ2-7; D perhaps matches TRBD2 (6 bases). The CDR3 covers 15 residues. The ends were cut back, 7 bases at V and 2 bases at J, with 18 bases in the middle. CDR1 MDHEN and CDR2 SYDVKM come from the germline V gene. The chain's CDR3 is CASNVGGGLTYEQYF. In DNA, the CDR3 is TGTGCCAGCAATGTGGGGGGAGGATTAACCTACGAGCAGTACTTC.

The chain links TRBV7-3 to TRBJ2-3, with D maybe TRBD2 (6 bases). With 1 base removed from V and 1 base from J, the gap between germline ends came to 12 bases. Germline V gene data show CDR1 as SGHTA and CDR2 as FQGTGA. The CDR3 spans 16 residues. The CDR3, as DNA: TGTGCCAGCAGCTTAAGATCCCGCGGGGGCACAGATACGCAGTATTTT. Its protein is CASSLRSRGGTDTQYF.

The chain couples TRBV5-3 to TRBJ1-6; D might be TRBD1 (5 bases). TRBV5-3 is classed as an ORF, of uncertain function. The CDR3 loop spans 15 amino acids. The V and J ends lost 4 bases and 4 bases respectively, with 12 bases between them. DNA for the CDR3: TGTGCCAGAAGCCTCTGGAGACAGTATAATTCACCCCTCCACTTT. Translation gives CARSLWRQYNSPLHF.

The V call is TRBV2, the J call TRBJ2-5, with D tentatively TRBD1 (5 bases). Germline CDR1 SNHLY, CDR2 FYNNEI. Trimming took 0 bases from V and 3 from J, leaving 11 bases between them. The CDR3 covers 15 residues. The DNA for the CDR3 is TGTGCCAGCAGTGAAGCAGGGGTCAACGAAGAGACCCAGTACTTC. Protein product: CASSEAGVNEETQYF.

The V gene is TRBV30, the J gene TRBJ2-2; 9 nucleotides match TRBD1. Germline CDR1 GTSNPN, CDR2 SVGIG (reference sequence). The CDR3 contains 18 residues. The J segment lost 6 bases and the V segment lost 3 bases, leaving 17 bases of the junction unmatched. CDR3: CAWRDPGQGRLRAGELFF. The CDR3 region has the DNA TGTGCCTGGAGAGATCCGGGACAGGGACGCCTGAGGGCCGGGGAGCTGTTTTTT.

The chain joins TRBV14 to TRBJ1-6; the D gene is possibly TRBD1 (5 bases). The germline V gene encodes CDR1 SGHDN and CDR2 FVKESK. Trimming stripped 0 bases from V and 7 bases from J, with 10 bases between. CDR3 length: 15 amino acids. CDR3 DNA: TGTGCCAGCAGCCAAGATAGGGGTTTGAATTCACCCCTCCACTTT. This sequence encodes CASSQDRGLNSPLHF. The full variable domain, completed using reference TRBV14 and TRBJ1-6, is EAGVTQFPSHSVIEKGQTVTLRCDPISGHDNLYWYRRVMGKEIKFLLHFVKESKQDESGMPNNRFLAERTGGTYSTLKVQPAELEDSGVYFCASSQDRGLNSPLHFGNGTRLTVT.